The 18 T cell receptor beta chains below were found in one sample sequenced in a study of T cells after yellow fever vaccination. One entry per CDR3 protein, called by TCRdb with MiXCR from the 5' RACE reads. The table records some 600,000 distinct CDR3 sequences, roughly 12% of them present only once. The sequencing here drew on PBMCs, taken on the day of the yellow fever booster vaccination. The receptor set was obtained from a man aged 30 to 45 who received the YFV17D yellow fever vaccine.

This chain joins TRBV5-1 and TRBJ2-1, with 12 bases fitting TRBD1. Trimming removed 4 bases from V and 6 bases from J; junction bases left unmatched: 5. The CDR3 has 15 residues. CDR1 SGHRS and CDR2 YFSETQ come from the germline V gene. Here the CDR3 reads CASSLGQGAINEQFF. The CDR3, as DNA: TGCGCCAGCAGCCTGGGACAGGGGGCTATCAATGAGCAGTTCTTC.

The chain couples TRBV6-1 to TRBJ1-1, with D possibly TRBD1 on 6 matching bases. Germline V gives CDR1 MNHNS, CDR2 SASEGT. This CDR3 has 17 amino acids. V was trimmed by 6 bases and J by 3 bases, leaving 23 bases between them. The chain's CDR3 is CASSRLTGANLYTEAFF. Here the CDR3 DNA reads TGTGCCAGCAGCCGTTTGACAGGAGCCAATCTCTACACTGAAGCTTTCTTT.

Only a few counts were recorded for this clonotype. The genes are TRBV5-5 and TRBJ1-2; D ambiguous. This CDR3 has 12 amino acids. Germline assignment: CDR1 SGHKS and CDR2 YYEKEE (reference sequence). V was cut by 4 bases and J by 8 bases, with 12 bases left in between. The CDR3: CASSQEASGYTF. As DNA, the CDR3 is TGTGCCAGCAGCCAAGAGGCGAGCGGCTACACCTTC.

This clonotype has a handful of counts. This rearrangement joins TRBV7-9 to TRBJ2-7; TRBD1 matches at 8 bases. The ends lost 5 bases at V and 2 bases at J; junction bases unmatched: 5. The CDR3 is 14 residues long. Per germline, CDR1 SEHNR and CDR2 FQNEAQ (reference sequence). In nucleotides, the CDR3 is TGTGCCAGCAGCCCGACAGGGGTCCCCTACGAGCAGTACTTC. This sequence encodes CASSPTGVPYEQYF.

This clonotype was seen more than once but under ten times. The chain uses TRBV20-1 and TRBJ2-6; D is unclear. The V and J ends lost 6 bases and 1 base respectively, with 4 bases between them. This CDR3 is built from 12 residues. Germline V CDR1 and CDR2: DFQATT, SNEGSKA (reference sequence). CDR3 coding DNA: TGCAGTGCGGAATCTGGGGCCAACGTCCTGACTTTC. This gives the protein CSAESGANVLTF.

This clonotype has only a few counts. The J gene is TRBJ2-5, the V gene TRBV9; D is perhaps TRBD1 (5 bases). This CDR3 has 13 residues. V lost 0 bases and J 4 bases, leaving 7 bases between the germline ends. Germline CDR1 and CDR2: SGDLS and YYNGEE. CDR3: CASSVGDRETQYF. As DNA, the CDR3 is TGTGCCAGCAGCGTAGGCGACAGAGAGACCCAGTACTTC.

The V call is TRBV6-2 or TRBV6-3, the J call TRBJ2-1; 11 nucleotides agree with TRBD2. CDR1 is MNHEY, CDR2 SVGEGT, per germline. J lost 7 bases, V lost 6 bases, and 11 bases had no gene match. This CDR3 has 16 amino acids. The CDR3 nucleotides are TGTGCCAGCAGCTTACTAACTAGCGGGAGACAAAATGAGCAGTTCTTC. Its protein product is CASSLLTSGRQNEQFF.

This clonotype was observed a handful of times. V gene TRBV24-1 combines with J gene TRBJ2-7, with 12 positions matching TRBD2. CDR1 and CDR2 from the germline V gene are KGHDR and SFDVKD. The CDR3 is 17 amino acids. Unmatched junction bases numbered 12, after V lost 6 bases and J lost 4 bases. The CDR3 DNA follows: TGTGCCACCAGTCCCGGGACTAGCGGGTCTCCCGAATACGAGCAGTACTTC. Translated, it gives CATSPGTSGSPEYEQYF.

The rearrangement links TRBV5-1 to TRBJ2-7; TRBD2 agrees at 12 bases. CDR3 length equals 16 residues. Germline V gives CDR1 SGHRS, CDR2 YFSETQ. Trimming at V came to 3 bases and at J to 5 bases, leaving 9 bases not matched to a gene. Here the CDR3 reads CASSSDPRTSGNEQYF. The CDR3 DNA sequence: TGCGCCAGCAGCTCCGACCCAAGGACTAGCGGGAACGAGCAGTACTTC.

The chain carries TRBV18 and TRBJ2-5; D ambiguous. CDR1 and CDR2 (germline): KGHSH, LQKENI. The V end lost 2 bases, the J end lost 5 bases, and 6 bases lay between the germline ends. The CDR3 covers 12 residues. The CDR3 DNA reads as TGTGCCAGCTCACCATCCCCTGAGACCCAGTACTTC. Translation gives CASSPSPETQYF.

This clonotype occurred a few times. The chain has TRBV14 and TRBJ2-1; 8 bases map to TRBD2. CDR3 size: 17 residues. Germline V gene data show CDR1 as SGHDN and CDR2 as FVKESK. V gave up 0 bases and J gave up 4 bases; unmatched junction bases: 8. The CDR3 spells CASSQDRGGGLYNEQFF. CDR3 sequence (DNA): TGTGCCAGCAGCCAAGATCGGGGGGGAGGGCTTTACAATGAGCAGTTCTTC. Filled out from reference TRBV14 and TRBJ2-1, the complete variable domain reads EAGVTQFPSHSVIEKGQTVTLRCDPISGHDNLYWYRRVMGKEIKFLLHFVKESKQDESGMPNNRFLAERTGGTYSTLKVQPAELEDSGVYFCASSQDRGGGLYNEQFFGPGTRLTVL.

The sample holds a few counts of this clonotype. The gene calls are TRBV12-3 or TRBV12-4 and TRBJ2-1; D possibly corresponds to TRBD2 (5 bases). Trimming stripped 6 bases from V and 6 bases from J, with 9 bases between. There are 12 residues in the CDR3. The CDR3 reads CASRVALNEQFF. The DNA for the CDR3 is TGTGCCAGCAGGGTAGCGCTCAATGAGCAGTTCTTC.

V usage is TRBV4-2 and J usage is TRBJ2-7; either TRBD1 or TRBD2 may supply D (5 bases each). The CDR3 is 16 residues long. Germline CDR1 and CDR2: LGHNA and YNFKEQ. Trimming left V 5 bases short and J 3 bases short, with 20 bases between. The CDR3: CASSFSKPGAHYEQYF. In DNA form, the CDR3 reads TGTGCCAGCAGCTTTAGTAAACCCGGGGCCCACTACGAGCAGTACTTC.

The gene calls are TRBV18 and TRBJ2-3; TRBD2 might be the D (5 bases). The V gene's germline CDR1 is KGHSH and CDR2 LQKENI. Trimming cost V 2 bases and J 2 bases, with 11 bases left between them. The length of the CDR3 is 15 residues. The CDR3, as DNA: TGTGCCAGCTCACCAATACCCGGGATCACAGATACGCAGTATTTT. It is translated as CASSPIPGITDTQYF. The full variable domain, its missing parts supplied by reference TRBV18 and TRBJ2-3, is NAGVMQNPRHLVRRRGQEARLRCSPMKGHSHVYWYRQLPEEGLKFMVYLQKENIIDESGMPKERFSAEFPKEGPSILRIQQVVRGDSAAYFCASSPIPGITDTQYFGPGTRLTVL.

This clonotype was detected ten times or more. The chain couples TRBV20-1 to TRBJ1-2, with no clear D. This CDR3 contains 13 residues. Trimming took off 5 bases at V and 4 bases at J, with 14 bases between the two ends. From germline, CDR1 is DFQATT and CDR2 SNEGSKA (reference sequence). CDR3 DNA sequence: TGCAGTGCTTACCAACAGTGGGGCTATGGCTACACCTTC. This sequence encodes CSAYQQWGYGYTF.

This clonotype was detected a few times. This chain uses TRBV29-1 with TRBJ2-3, with 9 positions matching TRBD2. This CDR3 region has 16 residues. Germline CDR1 SQVTM, CDR2 ANQGSEA. V was clipped by 0 bases and J by 4 bases; unmatched bases: 8. CDR3 nucleotides: TGCAGCGTTGAAGATAGGGCGGGAGGGCCTCCAGATACGCAGTATTTT. Protein sequence: CSVEDRAGGPPDTQYF.

This clonotype was detected many times. The rearrangement links TRBV18 to TRBJ1-3; TRBD1 matches 8 bases. The CDR3 runs to 13 residues. V shed 8 bases, J shed 3 bases, and the junction held 3 bases outside the gene matches. In germline, CDR1 is KGHSH, CDR2 LQKENI. As DNA, the CDR3 is TGTGCCAGCACCGGACAGGGTGGAAACACCATATATTTT. Protein: CASTGQGGNTIYF.

Many counts were recorded for this clonotype. This chain links TRBV4-3 with TRBJ1-1; possibly TRBD1 for D (6 bases). The CDR3 has 14 residues. The germline V gene has CDR1 LGHNA and CDR2 YSLEER. V was cut by 4 bases and J by 0 bases, with 9 bases left in between. This chain's CDR3 is CASSPGHLNTEAFF. As DNA, the CDR3 is TGCGCCAGCAGCCCGGGACATCTGAACACTGAAGCTTTCTTT.